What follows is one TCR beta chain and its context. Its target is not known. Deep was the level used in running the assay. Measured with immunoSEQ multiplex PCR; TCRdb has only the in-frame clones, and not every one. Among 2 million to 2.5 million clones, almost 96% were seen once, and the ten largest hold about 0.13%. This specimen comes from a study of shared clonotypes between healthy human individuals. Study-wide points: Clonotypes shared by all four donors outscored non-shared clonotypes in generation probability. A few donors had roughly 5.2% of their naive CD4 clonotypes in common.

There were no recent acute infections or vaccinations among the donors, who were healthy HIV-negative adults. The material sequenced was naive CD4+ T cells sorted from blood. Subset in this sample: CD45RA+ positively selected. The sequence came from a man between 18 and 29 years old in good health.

CDR3 sequence reads: CASISSVENQPQHF. CDR3 nucleotides: TGTGCCAGCATCTCGTCAGTGGAAAATCAGCCCCAGCATTTT. The V and J genes are TRBV6-1 and TRBJ1-5; D is undetermined. The V and J ends lost 7 bases and 4 bases respectively, with 14 bases between them. CDR1 is MNHNS, CDR2 SASEGT, per germline. The CDR3 length is 14 residues.